Given below is one T cell receptor beta chain in context. Its target is unknown. This CDR3 contains 15 residues. Germline assignment: CDR1 SGDLS and CDR2 YYNGEE. Deletions cut 3 bases from V and 8 bases from J, with 20 bases between. The data are from a study of T cells in Graves' hyperthyroidism and ophthalmopathy. The study's findings and limits: The model predicted ophthalmopathy a median around seven months before onset. Peripheral blood also featured most of the thyroid clonotypes expanded above 0.001.

RNA transcripts yielded amplified TCR beta CDR3 regions. The primer set for the first-round RT-PCR of the TCR CDR3 was HTBI. TCRdb recomputed calls from the multiplex PCR reads with MiXCR, one row per CDR3 protein. This table has about 680,000 distinct CDR3 sequences, about 35% appearing once. Patients having uncontrolled infection, another autoimmune disease, pregnancy or lactation were not included. The source of the PBMCs was roughly 10 ml of fresh peripheral blood. V is TRBV9 and J is TRBJ1-2; TRBD1 is a possible D gene (6 bases). This TCR was recovered from a woman aged 40 to 55 with Graves' hyperthyroidism. Source material: blood. CDR3: CASSEGGQDPGGYTF. CDR3 DNA sequence: TGTGCCAGCAGCGAAGGGGGTCAGGACCCAGGGGGCTACACCTTC.